Here is one T cell receptor (beta chain) with its context. As originally analysed: Reference gene primer amplification gave estimated nucleated cell counts. Data came from immunoSEQ multiplex PCR; TCRdb stores just in-frame clones and leaves some out. The DNA was the basis for D and trimming; V, J and clone size are from that table. Of around 100,000 clones listed, roughly 88% are singletons. The sample comes from a study of blood T cell repertoires in COVID-19. For the study at large: Collection of acute and convalescent COVID-19 samples took place in the United States, Italy and Spain. T cells, B-cell-depleted T cells, or PBMCs supplied cDNA or gDNA.

Germline V gene data show CDR1 as MNHNS and CDR2 as SASEGT. The J segment lost 2 bases and the V segment lost 2 bases, leaving 1 base of the junction unmatched. This CDR3 comprises 15 residues. Sequencing was carried out using peripheral blood. The rearrangement uses TRBV6-1 and TRBJ2-7, with 12 bases that match TRBD2. The source is a woman in her 70s with acute or convalescent COVID-19. CDR3 loop: CASSELAGGPYEQYF. DNA of the CDR3: TGTGCCAGCAGTGAACTAGCGGGAGGGCCCTACGAGCAGTACTTC.